This T cell receptor beta chain stems from a study of blood T cells in healthy people across ages. Notes on the study in general: The fall in TCR beta diversity per million T cells was roughly linear with age.

Comments on this clonotype: Its target is unknown.

The germline V and J ends were trimmed by 5 bases and 3 bases, with 18 bases remaining between them. The CDR3 sequence is 16 residues long. The germline V gene has CDR1 MNHEY and CDR2 SMNVEV (reference sequence). For the second PCR, which ran for about 7 to 11 cycles, a sample-barcoded 5' primer and a J-beta primer mix were used. MiXCR, applied by TCRdb to the 5' RACE reads, yields one record per CDR3 protein. This table has fewer than 900,000 distinct CDR3 sequences, roughly 41% appearing once. The sample was blood. This chain connects TRBV27 to TRBJ2-3; TRBD1 might be the D (7 bases). This receptor was identified in a woman in her fifties or sixties in good health. The DNA for the CDR3 is TGTGCCAGCAGTCCCGTCCGCGGGACAGAAACAGATACGCAGTATTTT. Protein sequence: CASSPVRGTETDTQYF.